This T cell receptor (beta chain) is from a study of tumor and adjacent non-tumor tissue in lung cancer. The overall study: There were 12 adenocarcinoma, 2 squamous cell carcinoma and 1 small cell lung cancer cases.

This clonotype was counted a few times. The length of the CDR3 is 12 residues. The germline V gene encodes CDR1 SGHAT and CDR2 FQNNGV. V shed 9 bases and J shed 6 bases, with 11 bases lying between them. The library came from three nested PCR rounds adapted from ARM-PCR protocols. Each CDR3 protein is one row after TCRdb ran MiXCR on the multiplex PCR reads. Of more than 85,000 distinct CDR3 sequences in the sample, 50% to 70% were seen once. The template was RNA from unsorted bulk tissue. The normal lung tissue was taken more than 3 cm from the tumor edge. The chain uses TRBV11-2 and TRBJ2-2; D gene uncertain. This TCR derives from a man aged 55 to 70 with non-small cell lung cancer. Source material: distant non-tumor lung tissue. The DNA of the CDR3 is TGTGCCAGTAGCCTGGGCGCCGGGGAGCTGTTTTTT. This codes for CASSLGAGELFF.